This is a list of T cell receptor beta chains from one sample in a study of neurological immune-mediated disorders. TCRdb fed the 5' RACE reads into MiXCR, producing one record per CDR3 protein. The sample records some 57,000 distinct CDR3 sequences, around 3.4% being singletons. The sequenced sample was PBMCs. The origin of the receptors is a woman aged 55-69 years with multiple sclerosis. Both conserved end residues are part of each CDR3. The D gene is left open where the match is weak. Rows may omit the clone size; those that give it use once, few, many or a size class.

d_gene	v_gene	abundance	j_gene	CDR3nt	CDR3aa
-	TRBV12-3/TRBV12-4	many	TRBJ2-7	TGTGCCAGCAGTAGGGACATCAGATACGAGCAGTACTTC	CASSRDIRYEQYF
TRBD1	TRBV25-1	many	TRBJ1-1	TGTGCCAGCAAGGGACAGGGCCCGGCTTTCTTT	CASKGQGPAFF
-	TRBV24-1	many	TRBJ1-2	TGTGCCACCAGTGATTTGGGACAGCGTAGTGGCTACACCTTC	CATSDLGQRSGYTF
TRBD1	TRBV4-3	many	TRBJ2-7	TGCGCCAGCAGCCAAGGGACAGGGGACTCCTACGAGCAGTACTTC	CASSQGTGDSYEQYF
-	TRBV29-1	-	TRBJ1-3	TGCAGCGTTGATTTGCCAGGCCCCTCTGGAAACACCATATATTTT	CSVDLPGPSGNTIYF
TRBD2	TRBV20-1	many	TRBJ2-3	TGCAGTGCTAGCGGGGGGAGTGGCACAGATACGCAGTATTTT	CSASGGSGTDTQYF
TRBD1	TRBV7-8	many	TRBJ1-6	TGTGCCAGCCGACTCCAAACAGGGGAGTCACCCCTCCACTTT	CASRLQTGESPLHF
TRBD1	TRBV6-1	many	TRBJ2-3	TGTGCCAGCAGCCGACAGGGCCGCACAGATACGCAGTATTTT	CASSRQGRTDTQYF
-	TRBV5-1	many	TRBJ2-7	TGCGCCAGCAGCTTGGCCTCGGGGAGGCAAGCCTACGAGCAGTACTTC	CASSLASGRQAYEQYF
TRBD2	TRBV10-3	many	TRBJ2-1	TGTGCCATCAGTAGCTGGACTAGCGGCTACAATGAGCAGTTCTTC	CAISSWTSGYNEQFF
TRBD1	TRBV7-9	many	TRBJ1-2	TGTGCCAGCAGCTCGAAACCGGGACAGGGATACAATTTTAACTATGGCTACACCTTC	CASSSKPGQGYNFNYGYTF
-	TRBV5-1	many	TRBJ2-1	TGCGCCAGCAGCTTGGACACAGGGTCATCCTACAATGAGCAGTTCTTC	CASSLDTGSSYNEQFF
-	TRBV28	many	TRBJ2-7	TGTGCCAGCAGTTCCATCGCCTACGAGCAGTACTTC	CASSSIAYEQYF
-	TRBV5-1	many	TRBJ2-1	TGCGCCAGCAGCTTGGGCGGCTGGAGTTCCTACAATGAGCAGTTCTTC	CASSLGGWSSYNEQFF
-	TRBV7-6	few	TRBJ1-2	TGTGCCAGCAGCAACCCATTAGGGTCGGGGGGCGCCAAGGGCTACACCTTC	CASSNPLGSGGAKGYTF
-	TRBV4-1	many	TRBJ1-3	TGCGCCAGCAGCGGGCGAAACACCATATATTTT	CASSGRNTIYF
-	TRBV20-1	many	TRBJ2-2	TGCAGTGCGGGCCGGGACTCCTCCTTCACCGGGGAGCTGTTTTTT	CSAGRDSSFTGELFF
-	TRBV5-1	many	TRBJ2-7	TGCGCCAGCAGCTTGGGCGCGGGGACAACTTACGAGCAGTACTTC	CASSLGAGTTYEQYF
-	TRBV3-1	many	TRBJ1-1	TGTGCCAGCAGCCAAGGCAGGTGGGGCACTGAAGCTTTCTTT	CASSQGRWGTEAFF
-	TRBV20-1	many	TRBJ1-2	TGCAGTGCTAGAGATCCGGGAAAAGCCAACCCATTTAACTATGGCTACACCTTC	CSARDPGKANPFNYGYTF
-	TRBV18	few	TRBJ2-5	TGTGCCAGCTCACCGTACGGGAGAGGGGGAGAGACCCAGTACTTC	CASSPYGRGGETQYF
-	TRBV5-1	many	TRBJ2-1	TGCGCCAGCAACCCGGGGAGCTCCTACAATGAGCAGTTCTTC	CASNPGSSYNEQFF
TRBD1	TRBV12-3/TRBV12-4	few	TRBJ1-3	TGTGCCAGCAGTACGACAGGGTCCACTGGAAAAACCATATATTTT	CASSTTGSTGKTIYF
-	TRBV24-1	many	TRBJ1-1	TGTGCCACCAGCGAGGGGCAAAAAACTGAAGCTTTCTTT	CATSEGQKTEAFF
TRBD2	TRBV25-1	many	TRBJ2-1	TGTGCCAGCGTCGGTTTGGCGGGAGCGTCCTACAATGAGCAGTTCTTC	CASVGLAGASYNEQFF
-	TRBV6-1	-	TRBJ1-4	TGTGCCAGCAGTCGAAGTCGGGGGTATGAAAAACTGTTTTTT	CASSRSRGYEKLFF
TRBD1	TRBV3-1	many	TRBJ2-2	TGTGCCAGCAGCCTCGGACAGGGACCGACCGGGGAGCTGTTTTTT	CASSLGQGPTGELFF
-	TRBV20-1	many	TRBJ2-6	TGCAGTGCTCTGAGTCGGGCCTCTGGGGCCAACGTCCTGACTTTC	CSALSRASGANVLTF
TRBD2	TRBV7-3	many	TRBJ2-1	TGTGCCAGCAGCTTCGGGGGGTCCGATGAGCAGTTCTTC	CASSFGGSDEQFF
TRBD2	TRBV5-1	many	TRBJ2-3	TGCGCCAGCAGCCCAGGGGGACTAGCGCCTGATACGCAGTATTTT	CASSPGGLAPDTQYF
TRBD2	TRBV11-3	many	TRBJ2-1	TGTGCCAGCAGCTTAGCGGGAGGGTTTTACAATGAGCAGTTCTTC	CASSLAGGFYNEQFF
-	TRBV9	many	TRBJ2-3	TGTGCCAGCGGGAGACAGGCAAACACAGATACGCAGTATTTT	CASGRQANTDTQYF
-	TRBV2	many	TRBJ2-5	TGTGCCAGCAGTGTAACCGGGAGTCAAGAGACCCAGTACTTC	CASSVTGSQETQYF
-	TRBV7-2	many	TRBJ1-3	TGTGCCAGCAGCTTATGGGGTTTAGGACCCAGCTCTGGAAACACCATATATTTT	CASSLWGLGPSSGNTIYF
-	TRBV21-1	-	TRBJ2-3	TGTGCCAGCAGCAAGATCGAGGACAGAAGCACAGATACGCAGTATTTT	CASSKIEDRSTDTQYF
-	TRBV27	many	TRBJ2-5	TGTGCCAGCAGGGGGAGCAAGTGGGAGACCCAGTACTTC	CASRGSKWETQYF
TRBD2	TRBV6-1	many	TRBJ2-1	TGTGCCGGGCGGCGGGAGGGCCTTGAGCAGTTCTTC	CAGRREGLEQFF
TRBD1	TRBV14	many	TRBJ1-2	TGTGCCAGCAGCCGTCTCGTTGGGACAGGGGATAACTATGGCTACACCTTC	CASSRLVGTGDNYGYTF
TRBD2	TRBV28	many	TRBJ2-5	TGTGCCAGCACCGGGACTAGCGGGGAGTGGGAGACCCAGTACTTC	CASTGTSGEWETQYF
TRBD1	TRBV6-1	many	TRBJ1-1	TGTGCCAGCAGTAAGACAGGGGAGGGCACTGAAGCTTTCTTT	CASSKTGEGTEAFF
TRBD1	TRBV18	many	TRBJ1-3	TGTGCCAGCTCACGCGCCGGGACAGGGACTCGAAACACCATATATTTT	CASSRAGTGTRNTIYF
-	TRBV10-3	many	TRBJ1-3	TGTGCCATCAGTGAGTCGGCACGCGCCATATATTTT	CAISESARAIYF
TRBD2	TRBV7-7	many	TRBJ2-3	TGTGCCAGCAGCTTAGGACTTTCCGGGAGGTCAGATACGCAGTATTTT	CASSLGLSGRSDTQYF
TRBD1	TRBV20-1	many	TRBJ2-2	TGCAGTGCTAGACCGTCCGACAGGGTGGGCACCGGGGAGCTGTTTTTT	CSARPSDRVGTGELFF
TRBD2	TRBV5-1	many	TRBJ2-3	TGCGCCAGCCGCCGTCTTAGTTTAGCGGGAAAGACAGATACGCAGTATTTT	CASRRLSLAGKTDTQYF
-	TRBV7-9	many	TRBJ1-2	TGTGCCAGCAGCTTAGCCTGGGCATTTAACTATGGCTACACCTTC	CASSLAWAFNYGYTF